These 14 T cell receptor beta chains were all obtained from the same sample, sequenced in a study of blood T cell repertoires in COVID-19. Some clones are missing from TCRdb's copy, which holds only in-frame ones; the method was immunoSEQ multiplex PCR. The sample lists approximately 80,000 clones; about nine tenths were seen once. The sample was peripheral blood. These TCRs come from a human donor in a cohort sampled during active COVID-19.

The chain uses TRBV28 and TRBJ2-7; D may be TRBD2 (5 bases). Germline assignment: CDR1 MDHEN and CDR2 SYDVKM. The V end lost 2 bases, the J end lost 2 bases, and 10 bases lay between the germline ends. CDR3 length: 14 amino acids. DNA of the CDR3: TGTGCCAGCAGTTTAGGAGGATTCACCTACGAGCAGTACTTC. Translation: CASSLGGFTYEQYF.

The chain combines TRBV13 with TRBJ2-7, with TRBD2 matching over 12 bases. The CDR3 spans 14 residues. From germline, CDR1 is PRHDT and CDR2 FYEKMQ (reference sequence). Trimming cost V 5 bases and J 7 bases; bases outside gene matches: 6. CDR3 bases: TGTGCCAGCAGCGTAAGCGGACTAGCGGGGGAGCAGTACTTC. Protein sequence: CASSVSGLAGEQYF.

This clone was counted once. The chain employs TRBV28 and TRBJ2-7, with 9 bases that match TRBD2. There are 13 residues in the CDR3. With 3 bases clipped from V and 7 bases from J, the junction kept 4 bases outside the gene matches. Germline V CDR1 and CDR2: MDHEN, SYDVKM. The CDR3 DNA sequence: TGTGCCAGCAGTTTGGCGGGAGGGCAGGAGCAGTACTTC. Translating it yields CASSLAGGQEQYF.

The CDR3 bases are TGCGCCAGCAGCCGCCAGGGACAGGGGAGGACTGAAGCTTTCTTT. Protein sequence: CASSRQGQGRTEAFF. The chain links TRBV4-1 to TRBJ1-1; 10 nucleotides line up with TRBD1. CDR3 size: 15 residues. V was pared by 4 bases and J by 5 bases, with 7 bases of the junction left unmatched. From germline, CDR1 is MGHRA and CDR2 YSYEKL.

CDR3 nucleotide sequence: TGTGCCAGGTTAGCGGGAGTGGGCGGGGAGCTGTTTTTT. This gives the protein CARLAGVGGELFF. The V and J genes are TRBV19 and TRBJ2-2; 9 bases fit TRBD2. The CDR3 extends over 13 amino acids. Germline CDR1 and CDR2: LNHDA and SQIVND (reference sequence). Trimming took 9 bases from V and 7 from J; bases not matched to a gene: 6.

On this clone itself: The identical CDR3 is also encoded by other nucleotide sequences in the sample. The rearrangement links TRBV3-1 (or the pseudogene TRBV3-2) to TRBJ1-1, with D perhaps matching TRBD1 (6 bases). The V gene's germline CDR1 is LGHDT and CDR2 YNNKEL (reference sequence). The V end was cut by 4 bases, the J end by 7 bases, with 16 bases between. The CDR3 contains 14 residues. This chain's CDR3 is CASSPTGGRGEAFF. The DNA of the CDR3 is TGTGCCAGCAGCCCCACGGGGGGCCGGGGTGAAGCTTTCTTT.

The chain has TRBV7-9 and TRBJ2-5; 8 positions match TRBD1. The V gene end was trimmed by 8 bases and the J gene end by 0 bases; junction bases not matched to a gene: 14. The CDR3 runs 17 residues. Germline V lookup: CDR1 SEHNR, CDR2 FQNEAQ (reference sequence). The CDR3 protein is CASDPGGLAIYQETQYF. The CDR3 region has the DNA TGTGCCAGCGACCCAGGGGGCCTAGCGATCTACCAAGAGACCCAGTACTTC.

V is TRBV7-9 and J is TRBJ2-3, with D unresolved. V was trimmed by 4 bases and J by 4 bases, leaving 9 bases between them. CDR1 and CDR2 from the germline V gene are SEHNR and FQNEAQ (reference sequence). The CDR3 consists of 13 residues. CDR3 DNA sequence: TGTGCCAGCAGCTCCGAGGTGGCAGATACGCAGTATTTT. It yields the protein CASSSEVADTQYF.

The rearrangement joins TRBV19 to TRBJ2-7; TRBD2 is a possible D gene (5 bases). CDR1 is LNHDA, CDR2 SQIVND, per germline (reference sequence). CDR3 length equals 15 residues. V was trimmed by 3 bases and J by 2 bases, leaving 14 bases between them. The CDR3 spells CASSISLRETYEQYF. CDR3 sequence (DNA): TGTGCCAGTAGTATTAGTCTAAGGGAGACCTACGAGCAGTACTTC.

The V and J genes are TRBV6-6 and TRBJ2-7, with TRBD1 matching over 7 bases. The germline V gene encodes CDR1 MNHNY and CDR2 SVGAGI (reference sequence). The CDR3 consists of 15 residues. Trimming cost V 2 bases and J 2 bases; bases outside gene matches: 6. CDR3 bases: TGTGCCAGCAGTTACGATTTTAGGGGGCCCTACGAGCAGTACTTC. This sequence encodes CASSYDFRGPYEQYF.

V is TRBV4-2 and J is TRBJ2-1, with 11 bases aligning to TRBD2. Germline V gene data show CDR1 as LGHNA and CDR2 as YNFKEQ. The J segment lost 9 bases and the V segment lost 3 bases, leaving 7 bases of the junction unmatched. CDR3 length equals 15 residues. In DNA form, the CDR3 reads TGTGCCAGCAGCCATTCAACAGGACTAGCGGGTGAGCAGTTCTTC. This sequence encodes CASSHSTGLAGEQFF.

Only a few counts were recorded for this clone. This chain connects TRBV4-2 to TRBJ2-1; 12 positions agree with TRBD2. The CDR3 sequence is 14 residues long. Germline V lookup: CDR1 LGHNA, CDR2 YNFKEQ. The junction had 6 bases not matched to a gene; V was cut back by 7 bases and J by 8 bases. The CDR3 here is CASKQASGRDEQFF. CDR3 in DNA: TGTGCCAGCAAACAGGCTAGCGGGAGGGATGAGCAGTTCTTC.

This clone was found once. At one of its ends the junction is not consistent with the germline gene, which may arise from a read error. V usage is TRBV5-8 and J usage is TRBJ2-1; 9 nucleotides line up with TRBD2. Germline-derived CDR1 and CDR2 are SGHTS and YDEGEE. This CDR3 has 14 amino acids. The CDR3 spells CASGLGTSSIEQFF. CDR3 nucleotides: TGTGCCAGCGGCTTGGGGACTAGCAGTATAGAGCAGTTCTTC.

V is TRBV29-1 and J is TRBJ1-1; weak D call: TRBD1 (5 bases). Germline loops: CDR1 SQVTM, CDR2 ANQGSEA. Trimming removed 7 bases from V and 2 bases from J, with 14 bases in between. The CDR3 extends over 13 amino acids. The CDR3 DNA is TGCAGCGCCTCGACAGAATTCAACACTGAAGCTTTCTTT. Encoded protein: CSASTEFNTEAFF.